One and the same sample provided the 11 T cell receptor beta chains below, sequenced in a study of OX40 agonist ivuxolimab in advanced cancers. This table comes from immunoSEQ multiplex PCR, and its TCRdb copy is limited to in-frame clones, with some not included. The sample shows about 58,000 clones, about 90% of them seen only once. Source: CD4+ or CD8+ T cells sorted from blood, taken in a trial of the OX40 agonist ivuxolimab. These receptors all come from an adult with an advanced solid tumor such as melanoma, head and neck, liver or kidney cancer.

The J gene is TRBJ2-7, the V gene TRBV15; the match to TRBD1 covers 7 bases. The CDR3 totals 14 residues. V was clipped by 2 bases and J by 5 bases; unmatched bases: 6. The germline gives CDR1 LNHNV, CDR2 YYDKDF (reference sequence). CDR3 residues: CATSRTDRAHEQYF. The CDR3, as DNA: TGTGCCACCAGCAGAACTGACAGGGCCCACGAGCAGTACTTC.

The chain employs TRBV6-6 and TRBJ1-2, with D maybe TRBD1 (6 bases). The V end was cut by 4 bases, the J end by 4 bases, with 13 bases between. In germline, CDR1 is MNHNY, CDR2 SVGAGI (reference sequence). The CDR3 consists of 14 residues. DNA of the CDR3: TGTGCCAGCAGTTCCGGACAGACAGCCTATGGCTACACCTTC. Translating it yields CASSSGQTAYGYTF.

The V call is TRBV7-9, the J call TRBJ2-5; D tentatively reads TRBD1 or TRBD2 (5 bases each). V lost 6 bases, J lost 8 bases, and 16 bases lay in between. From germline, CDR1 is SEHNR and CDR2 FQNEAQ (reference sequence). The CDR3 is 13 residues long. CDR3 bases: TGTGCCAGCAGTCCCGGGACCCGGGATACCCAGTACTTC. Amino acid sequence: CASSPGTRDTQYF.

This clone occurred once. This chain joins TRBV5-1 and TRBJ2-1; 9 bases agree with TRBD2. The germline CDR1 and CDR2 sequences are SGHRS and YFSETQ. This CDR3 has 17 residues. V lost 5 bases, J lost 8 bases, and 17 bases stayed unmatched. In DNA form, the CDR3 reads TGCGCCAGCAGGGTGAGTCTTAGCGGGAGTAAATTGTATGAGCAGTTCTTC. Protein product: CASRVSLSGSKLYEQFF.

The V gene is TRBV27, the J gene TRBJ2-1; D unclear. Germline V CDR1 and CDR2: MNHEY, SMNVEV (reference sequence). Trimming removed 5 bases at V and 4 bases at J, with 12 bases between. The CDR3 contains 14 residues. CDR3 amino acids: CASSNIGPYNEQFF. The CDR3 nucleotides are TGTGCCAGCAGTAATATTGGGCCGTACAATGAGCAGTTCTTC.

J is TRBJ2-7 and V is TRBV27; TRBD1 agrees at 8 bases. V shed 4 bases and J 4 bases; nucleotides not matched to a gene: 3. This CDR3 comprises 13 residues. The V gene's germline CDR1 is MNHEY and CDR2 SMNVEV (reference sequence). The CDR3 spells CASSYGQGYEQYF. In nucleotides, the CDR3 is TGTGCCAGCAGTTACGGACAGGGATACGAGCAGTACTTC.

The gene calls are TRBV19 and TRBJ1-2; no firm D call. The length of the CDR3 is 15 residues. Trimming shortened V by 6 bases and J by 8 bases, and 22 bases separated the two germline ends. The germline V gene encodes CDR1 LNHDA and CDR2 SQIVND (reference sequence). The CDR3 sequence is CASRPELTLHAGYTF. The CDR3 DNA reads TGTGCCAGTAGACCGGAGTTGACCCTTCACGCGGGCTACACCTTC.

This clone was picked up one time. This chain joins TRBV7-2 and TRBJ2-7; D is ambiguous. Germline lookup yields CDR1 SGHTA and CDR2 FQGNSA. V dropped 4 bases and J dropped 0 bases, with 4 bases sitting between them. The CDR3 consists of 12 residues. This CDR3 is CASSSSSYEQYF. In DNA, the CDR3 is TGTGCCAGCAGCTCTAGCTCCTACGAGCAGTACTTC.

Concerning this clone: Other DNA variants within this sample encode the same CDR3. The chain couples TRBV29-1 to TRBJ2-7; TRBD2 might be the D (6 bases). V dropped 3 bases and J dropped 2 bases, with 8 bases sitting between them. Germline-derived CDR1 and CDR2 are SQVTM and ANQGSEA. The CDR3 extends over 12 amino acids. The CDR3 DNA follows: TGCAGCGTTGACTCGGGAGCCTACGAGCAGTACTTC. This sequence encodes CSVDSGAYEQYF.

This clone was seen a single time. The CDR3 nucleotides are TGTGCCTGGAGTCCATGGACAGGGGATACACCCCTCCACTTT. Its translation is CAWSPWTGDTPLHF. This chain links TRBV30 with TRBJ1-6; TRBD1 matches 9 bases. The CDR3 contains 14 residues. The V gene end was trimmed by 2 bases and the J gene end by 11 bases; junction bases not matched to a gene: 7. The V gene's germline CDR1 is GTSNPN and CDR2 SVGIG (reference sequence).

There are a few counts of this clone. The V gene is TRBV5-4, the J gene TRBJ2-7; D is possibly TRBD1 (5 bases). Germline V gene sequence: CDR1 SGHNT, CDR2 YYREEE (reference sequence). V dropped 4 bases and J dropped 3 bases, with 14 bases sitting between them. This CDR3 comprises 14 residues. CDR3 amino acids: CASSIKGSGYEQYF. The CDR3 nucleotides are TGTGCCAGCAGCATAAAGGGGTCGGGCTACGAGCAGTACTTC.